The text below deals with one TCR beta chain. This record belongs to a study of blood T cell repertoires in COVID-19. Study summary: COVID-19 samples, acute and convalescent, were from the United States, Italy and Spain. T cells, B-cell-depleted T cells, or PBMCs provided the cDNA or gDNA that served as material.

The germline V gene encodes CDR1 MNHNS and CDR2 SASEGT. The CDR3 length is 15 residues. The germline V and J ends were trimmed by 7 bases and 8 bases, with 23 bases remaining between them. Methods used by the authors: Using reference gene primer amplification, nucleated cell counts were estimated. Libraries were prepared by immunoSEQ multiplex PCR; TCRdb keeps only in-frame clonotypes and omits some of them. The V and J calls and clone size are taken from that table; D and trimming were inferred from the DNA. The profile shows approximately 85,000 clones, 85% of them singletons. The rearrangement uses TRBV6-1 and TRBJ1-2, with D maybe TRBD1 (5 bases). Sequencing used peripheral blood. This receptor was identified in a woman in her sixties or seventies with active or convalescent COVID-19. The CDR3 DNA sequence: TGTGCCAGCACCCCCTCAACCGGGACTCTCAGGGGCTACACCTTC. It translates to CASTPSTGTLRGYTF.